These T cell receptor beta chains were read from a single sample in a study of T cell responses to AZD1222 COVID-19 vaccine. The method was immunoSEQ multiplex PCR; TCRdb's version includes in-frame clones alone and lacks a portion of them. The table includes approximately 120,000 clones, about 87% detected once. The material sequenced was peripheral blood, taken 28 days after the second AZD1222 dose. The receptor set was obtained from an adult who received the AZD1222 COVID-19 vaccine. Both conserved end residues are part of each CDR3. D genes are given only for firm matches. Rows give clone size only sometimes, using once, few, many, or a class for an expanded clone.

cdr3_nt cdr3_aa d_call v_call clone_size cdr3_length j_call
TGTGCCAGCAGTTACACCCCCGGACTAGCGGGCAATGAGCAGTTCTTC CASSYTPGLAGNEQFF TRBD2 TRBV6-5 NA 16 TRBJ2-1
TGTGCCAGCAGTTTAAGGGGACTGAACACTGAAGCTTTCTTT CASSLRGLNTEAFF NA TRBV27 NA 14 TRBJ1-1
TGTGCCACCTCATTTGGACAGGCTAATGAAAAACTGTTTTTT CATSFGQANEKLFF TRBD1 TRBV10-3 NA 14 TRBJ1-4
TGTGCCAGCAGCGTAGCAGGGGGACAGGGTCAGCCCCAGCATTTT CASSVAGGQGQPQHF TRBD1 TRBV9 NA 15 TRBJ1-5
TGTGCCAGCAGCTTGGGGACAGGTAATGGTGAAAAACTGTTTTTT CASSLGTGNGEKLFF TRBD1 TRBV5-6 NA 15 TRBJ1-4
TGCGCCAGCAGCTATGGACTAGCGAGTGCGAACACCGGGGAGCTGTTTTTT CASSYGLASANTGELFF TRBD2 TRBV5-1 NA 17 TRBJ2-2
TGTGCCAGCAGCGCCTACTCGTCCGGGGAGCTGTTTTTT CASSAYSSGELFF NA TRBV9 NA 13 TRBJ2-2
TGCGCCAGCAGCTTGATAGGGGCGTGGGAAAATTCACCCCTCCACTTT CASSLIGAWENSPLHF NA TRBV5-1 NA 16 TRBJ1-6
TGTGCCAGCAGTTACCTTCGTACAGGGGGCAGCTATGGCTACACCTTC CASSYLRTGGSYGYTF TRBD1 TRBV6-5 few 16 TRBJ1-2
TGTGCCACTCGGAATGGGGGCACAGATACGCAGTATTTT CATRNGGTDTQYF NA TRBV19 NA 13 TRBJ2-3
TGTGCCAGCACCCCAGGGGATCCCCAGCCCCAGCATTTT CASTPGDPQPQHF NA TRBV7-9 NA 13 TRBJ1-5
TGTGCCACTAGCGGGACTAGCGGCTCCTACGAGCAGTACTTC CATSGTSGSYEQYF TRBD2 TRBV15 NA 14 TRBJ2-7
TGTGCCAGTAGTATAAAAGGGGCGGGCCAGCCCCAGCATTTT CASSIKGAGQPQHF NA TRBV19 NA 14 TRBJ1-5
TGTGCCACCAGCGTAGGGCCCAGCAATTCACCCCTCCACTTT CATSVGPSNSPLHF NA TRBV15 NA 14 TRBJ1-6
TGTGCCAGTAGTATAAGGGGGAGTCCCACTGAAGCTTTCTTT CASSIRGSPTEAFF NA TRBV19 NA 14 TRBJ1-1
TGTGCCAGCAGCCCCCCCGGGTACACTGAAGCTTTCTTT CASSPPGYTEAFF NA TRBV7-2 NA 13 TRBJ1-1
TGTGCCAGCAGCTTACCTCTAGCGGGGGGACGCAATGAGCAGTTCTTC CASSLPLAGGRNEQFF TRBD2 TRBV5-4 once 16 TRBJ2-1
TGTGCCTGGAGTGTACGTAGGGGCCAATCCGCCGGCTACACCTTC CAWSVRRGQSAGYTF NA TRBV30 NA 15 TRBJ1-2
TGCGCCAGCAGCCAAGGACAGGGTAGGGTTGGCACTGAAGCTTTCTTT CASSQGQGRVGTEAFF TRBD1 TRBV4-3 NA 16 TRBJ1-1
TGCGCCAGCAGCTCTACACAGGACTCCTACGAGCAGTACTTC CASSSTQDSYEQYF NA TRBV5-1 NA 14 TRBJ2-7
TGTGCCAGTAGTATAGTGAGCGGGGGTACTTACAATGAGCAGTTCTTC CASSIVSGGTYNEQFF TRBD2 TRBV19 NA 16 TRBJ2-1
TGTGCCAGCAGCTTGGGGAGGGGAAGACGCTATGGCTACACCTTC CASSLGRGRRYGYTF NA TRBV5-8 NA 15 TRBJ1-2
TGTGCCAGCAGCTCAAACCCTGGGGGGGAGGCTTTCTTT CASSSNPGGEAFF NA TRBV7-3 NA 13 TRBJ1-1
TGCGCCAGCAGCCAACTGTTCAGGGACGGCTACACCTTC CASSQLFRDGYTF NA TRBV5-1 NA 13 TRBJ1-2
TGTGCCAGCAGCGTAGGGGCAGAGCCCTACGAGCAGTACTTC CASSVGAEPYEQYF NA TRBV9 NA 14 TRBJ2-7
TGTGCCAGTAGACCCGGCTATGGTAGTCAGCCCCAGCATTTT CASRPGYGSQPQHF NA TRBV19 NA 14 TRBJ1-5
TGTGCCAGCAGCTTGGGGACAGGAAACATTCAGTACTTC CASSLGTGNIQYF TRBD1 TRBV11-3 NA 13 TRBJ2-4
TGTGCCAGCAGCTTACAGGGCGAGCAGTTCTTC CASSLQGEQFF NA TRBV7-2 NA 11 TRBJ2-1
TGTGCCAGCAGCTCCGGGGGGGCAGGATTAAACACTGAAGCTTTCTTT CASSSGGAGLNTEAFF NA TRBV7-3 NA 16 TRBJ1-1
TGTGCCGCACGGCAGGGCAACTACGAGCAGTACTTC CAARQGNYEQYF NA TRBV6-5 NA 12 TRBJ2-7
TGTGCCAGCTCACCCATGGGGGCGGGGGCGTCGATGGGTGAAGCTTTCTTT CASSPMGAGASMGEAFF NA TRBV18 NA 17 TRBJ1-1
TGCGCCAGCAGCCCATTAGCCCATACTAGGGAGACCCAGTACTTC CASSPLAHTRETQYF NA TRBV5-1 NA 15 TRBJ2-5
TGTGCCAGCAGCCAAAGATCCAACAATCAGCCCCAGCATTTT CASSQRSNNQPQHF NA TRBV3-1/TRBV3-2 once 14 TRBJ1-5
TGTGCCAGTAGGGAAAGACTAGCGGGAGCCGAGCAGTACTTC CASRERLAGAEQYF TRBD2 TRBV19 once 14 TRBJ2-7
TGTGCCACCCTTAACACCGGGGAGCTGTTTTTT CATLNTGELFF NA TRBV10-3 NA 11 TRBJ2-2
TGTGCCAGCAGTTTACAGGGGGCGCCGATAGATGGCTACACCTTC CASSLQGAPIDGYTF TRBD1 TRBV6-5 NA 15 TRBJ1-2
TGTGCCAGCAGCATGACCGGGACAGGGGAGGAAAAACTGTTTTTT CASSMTGTGEEKLFF TRBD1 TRBV5-8 NA 15 TRBJ1-4
TGCAGCGTCATTGACAGGACGGGCTACACCTTC CSVIDRTGYTF NA TRBV29-1 NA 11 TRBJ1-2
TGTGCCAGCAGTGGGGGGGGCCATCAGCCCCAGCATTTT CASSGGGHQPQHF NA TRBV12-3/TRBV12-4 NA 13 TRBJ1-5
TGTGCCAGCTCACCACTTGGTACGGTCTCTGGGGCCAACGTCCTGACTTTC CASSPLGTVSGANVLTF NA TRBV18 NA 17 TRBJ2-6
TGTGCCAGCCGACTAGCGGGGGGGTGGGACAATGAGCAGTTCTTC CASRLAGGWDNEQFF TRBD2 TRBV27 NA 15 TRBJ2-1
TGTGCCAGCAGCTTAGGACTAGCGGTAGGGTGGAAAGAGACCCAGTACTTC CASSLGLAVGWKETQYF TRBD2 TRBV7-2 NA 17 TRBJ2-5
TGCGCCAGCAGTGATGGGGGGATCCACGAGCAGTACTTC CASSDGGIHEQYF NA TRBV5-1 NA 13 TRBJ2-7
TGTGCCAGCAGTGTCCGCCAACCCCTTCGGGGAAGCAATCAGCCCCAGCATTTT CASSVRQPLRGSNQPQHF NA TRBV27 NA 18 TRBJ1-5
TGTGCCAGCAGCTTGGCCGGGTTGGGGTCAGCTAATGAAAAACTGTTTTTT CASSLAGLGSANEKLFF NA TRBV5-4 NA 17 TRBJ1-4
TGTGCCAGCAGTTTCCGGCAGGGGTATCAGCCCCAGCATTTT CASSFRQGYQPQHF NA TRBV27 NA 14 TRBJ1-5
TGCGCCAGCAGTGAGATATCGGGAAACACCATATATTTT CASSEISGNTIYF NA TRBV10-2 once 13 TRBJ1-3
TGTGCCAGCAGCTACCGAAGGTCGGGGATGGGTACTGAAGCTTTCTTT CASSYRRSGMGTEAFF NA TRBV7-2 once 16 TRBJ1-1
TGTGCCACCAGCAGAGGCGGCAGGGGGCGAAATCAGCCCCAGCATTTT CATSRGGRGRNQPQHF TRBD1 TRBV15 NA 16 TRBJ1-5
TGTGCCAGCAGTGAGGACGGTAACTCTGGGGCCAACGTCCTGACTTTC CASSEDGNSGANVLTF NA TRBV27 NA 16 TRBJ2-6
TGCGCCAGCAGCCAAGAGGGGAAGGGGAATGGCTACACCTTC CASSQEGKGNGYTF NA TRBV4-3 NA 14 TRBJ1-2
TGTGCCAGCAGTTTAAGCCAGGGGCGCCGCTATGGCTACACCTTC CASSLSQGRRYGYTF NA TRBV3-1/TRBV3-2 NA 15 TRBJ1-2
TGTGCCAGCAGCCCCCGGGGGGGCGTTGAGCAGTTCTTC CASSPRGGVEQFF TRBD2 TRBV9 NA 13 TRBJ2-1
TGTGCCAGCAGCTCGTTACAGGGGGCGGGCGGGGAGCTGTTTTTT CASSSLQGAGGELFF TRBD1 TRBV11-2 NA 15 TRBJ2-2
TGTGCCAGCAGCGGGAGCCCATGGCAGCCCCAGCATTTT CASSGSPWQPQHF NA TRBV6-2/TRBV6-3 NA 13 TRBJ1-5